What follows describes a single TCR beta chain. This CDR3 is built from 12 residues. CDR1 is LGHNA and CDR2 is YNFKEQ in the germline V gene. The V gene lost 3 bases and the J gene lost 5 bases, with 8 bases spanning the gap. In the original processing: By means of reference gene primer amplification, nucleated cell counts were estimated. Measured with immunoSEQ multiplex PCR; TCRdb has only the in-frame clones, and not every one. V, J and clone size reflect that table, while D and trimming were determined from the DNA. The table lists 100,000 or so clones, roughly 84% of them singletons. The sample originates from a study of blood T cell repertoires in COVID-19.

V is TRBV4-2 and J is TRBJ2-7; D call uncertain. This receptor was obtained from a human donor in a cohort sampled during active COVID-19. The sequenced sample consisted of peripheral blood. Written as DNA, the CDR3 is TGTGCCAGCAGCCACCCTCCTCACGAGCAGTACTTC. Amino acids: CASSHPPHEQYF.